This TCR beta chain came from a study of cytomegalovirus exposure and HLA in healthy donors. Study-wide findings and caveats: In an earlier analysis, productive rearrangement rates for most beta V segments clustered near 87% or 30%. Rates of TCR association differed by HLA locus in a later analysis, with DRB1 highest and HLA-C lowest. Owing to their indistinguishability, certain V segments, notably TRBV6-2 and TRBV6-3, were excluded.

With regard to this clone: Its antigen is still unknown.

The CDR3 extends over 14 amino acids. Germline CDR1 PRHDT, CDR2 FYEKMQ (reference sequence). All donors participated as healthy donors of bone marrow. It was with 60 Vbeta and 13 Jbeta primers that the PCR ran. Only in-frame clones appear in the TCRdb table, and some are missing; sequencing was by immunoSEQ multiplex PCR. The sample holds 150,000 to 170,000 clones, about three quarters seen once. The material sequenced was PBMCs. The chain is built from TRBV13 and TRBJ2-5; D is perhaps TRBD2 (6 bases). The J call is doubtful: the DNA matches TRBJ2-7 better. The receptor was isolated from a woman in her thirties or forties in good health and CMV-seronegative. The CDR3 sequence is CASSLGLRGYEQYF. The CDR3 DNA reads as TGTGCCAGCAGCTTAGGCCTGCGGGGCTACGAGCAGTACTTC.